The next 2 T cell receptor beta chains were all read from a single sample in a study of T-cell reconstitution after alpha-beta-depleted transplantation in children. Unique molecular identifiers were incorporated into the prepared TCRbeta library. Via MiXCR, TCRdb re-called the PCR reads, giving one row per CDR3 protein. The sample lists approximately 99,000 distinct CDR3 sequences, around 6.4% seen once, with 20% to 25% in the top ten. Sequences were derived from PBMCs, mostly from graft donor cells, sampled 360 days after TCRalphabeta/CD19-depleted stem cell transplant. Every receptor here comes from a male patient between 2 and 15 years old who had a stem cell transplant for acute lymphoblastic leukemia, so the T cells may come from the graft donor.

In this sample, this clonotype turned up a few times. The chain links TRBV24-1 to TRBJ2-7; TRBD1 matches 8 bases. Trimming took 2 bases from V and 4 from J; bases not matched to a gene: 6. Germline V gene lookup returns CDR1 KGHDR and CDR2 SFDVKD. The CDR3 covers 15 residues. The CDR3 bases are TGTGCCACCAGTGATTGGACAGGGTTGAGATACGAGCAGTACTTC. Translation gives CATSDWTGLRYEQYF.

The table lists this clonotype with many counts. CDR3 bases: TGTGCCAGCTCACCAAGGGCGGGGGACTATTACAATGAGCAGTTCTTC. This encodes CASSPRAGDYYNEQFF. This chain connects TRBV18 to TRBJ2-1, with TRBD2 matching 7 bases. Germline loops: CDR1 KGHSH, CDR2 LQKENI. This CDR3 is built from 16 residues. The J segment lost 4 bases and the V segment lost 2 bases, leaving 8 bases of the junction unmatched.